This is a list of T cell receptor beta chains from one sample in a study of radiotherapy plus CTLA-4 blockade in lung cancer. Generated by immunoSEQ multiplex PCR, the TCRdb table keeps only in-frame clones and is missing some. The sample includes 95,000 to 150,000 clones, 80% to 90% of them seen just once. The starting material was peripheral blood, obtained from a patient treated with radiotherapy plus ipilimumab. The receptor set was obtained from a human donor with non-small cell lung cancer that progressed on radiotherapy plus ipilimumab. CDR3s include the opening cysteine and the closing phenylalanine or tryptophan. The order of the fields is D gene, V gene, J gene, clone size, CDR3 protein, CDR3 DNA. The D gene is left open where the match is weak. The size entry is marked missing in some rows and otherwise reads once, few, many or a size class.

-	TRBV7-9	TRBJ2-7	-	CASSSPGNSYEQYF	TGTGCCAGCAGCTCCCCCGGGAATTCCTACGAGCAGTACTTC
TRBD2	TRBV7-9	TRBJ2-1	-	CASSLREGSGRATRNEQFF	TGTGCCAGCAGCTTAAGGGAGGGGAGCGGGAGGGCCACCCGCAATGAGCAGTTCTTC
TRBD1	TRBV27	TRBJ1-1	-	CAGPQATGTEAFF	TGTGCCGGTCCCCAGGCGACAGGGACTGAAGCTTTCTTT
-	TRBV19	TRBJ1-1	-	CASSTRGQLNTEAFF	TGTGCCAGTAGTACTCGTGGGCAGCTGAACACTGAAGCTTTCTTT
TRBD2	TRBV30	TRBJ2-1	-	CAWSVSGSGSGQFF	TGTGCCTGGAGTGTAAGCGGGAGCGGATCCGGGCAGTTCTTC
TRBD2	TRBV18	TRBJ2-1	-	CASSPGSGRAGNEQFF	TGTGCCAGCTCACCAGGTAGCGGGAGGGCCGGAAATGAGCAGTTCTTC
-	TRBV7-6	TRBJ2-7	-	CASSLAGDSVTEQYF	TGTGCCAGCAGCTTAGCGGGCGACTCGGTGACCGAGCAGTACTTC
-	TRBV7-2	TRBJ1-2	-	CASSIGTGYGYTF	TGTGCCAGCAGCATCGGTACTGGGTATGGCTACACCTTC
-	TRBV18	TRBJ2-2	-	CASSPSIGWDTGELFF	TGTGCCAGCTCACCATCTATCGGATGGGACACCGGGGAGCTGTTTTTT
-	TRBV30	TRBJ2-5	-	CAWSGLYQETQYF	TGTGCCTGGAGTGGTTTGTACCAAGAGACCCAGTACTTC
-	TRBV9	TRBJ1-4	-	CASSVSPNEKLFF	TGTGCCAGCAGCGTCAGCCCCAATGAAAAACTGTTTTTT
TRBD1	TRBV30	TRBJ1-2	-	CAWSSQGVYGYTF	TGTGCCTGGAGTAGTCAGGGGGTCTATGGCTACACCTTC
-	TRBV11-2	TRBJ2-5	-	CASSPRGDARGETQYF	TGTGCCAGCAGCCCCCGCGGGGACGCCCGCGGGGAGACCCAGTACTTC
-	TRBV27	TRBJ1-4	-	CASSKAPNEKLFF	TGTGCCAGCAGCAAGGCGCCTAATGAAAAACTGTTTTTT
-	TRBV10-1	TRBJ1-3	-	CASSVGPSSGNTIYF	TGCGCCAGCAGTGTGGGCCCCTCCTCTGGAAACACCATATATTTT
-	TRBV5-5	TRBJ2-1	-	CASSLEPSNYNEQFF	TGTGCCAGCAGCTTGGAGCCATCGAACTACAATGAGCAGTTCTTC
-	TRBV30	TRBJ1-3	once	CAWSSINTIYF	TGTGCCTGGAGTTCCATAAACACCATATATTTT
TRBD1	TRBV6-5	TRBJ2-7	-	CASSTPTGPYEQYF	TGTGCCAGCAGTACCCCGACAGGGCCCTACGAGCAGTACTTC
-	TRBV15	TRBJ1-2	-	CATSRVQNHNYGYTF	TGTGCCACCAGCAGAGTTCAGAACCATAACTATGGCTACACCTTC
TRBD2	TRBV29-1	TRBJ2-7	-	CSVGTSRRRYEQYF	TGCAGCGTCGGGACTAGCCGGAGGCGGTACGAGCAGTACTTC
TRBD1	TRBV2	TRBJ2-1	-	CASSRPGTGGLNEQFF	TGTGCCAGCAGTCGTCCCGGGACAGGGGGCCTCAATGAGCAGTTCTTC
-	TRBV5-1	TRBJ1-1	-	CASSFQGGYTEAFF	TGCGCCAGCAGCTTCCAGGGAGGGTACACTGAAGCTTTCTTT
-	TRBV5-1	TRBJ2-2	-	CASSPRMSARHLGTGELFF	TGCGCCAGCAGCCCCAGGATGAGCGCGCGACACTTGGGGACCGGGGAGCTGTTTTTT
TRBD1	TRBV27	TRBJ1-2	-	CASSSWTGGNYGYTF	TGTGCCAGCAGTTCCTGGACAGGGGGGAACTATGGCTACACCTTC
TRBD2	TRBV5-1	TRBJ2-5	-	CASSLGPAGQETQYF	TGCGCCAGCAGCTTGGGTCCAGCGGGACAAGAGACCCAGTACTTC
-	TRBV2	TRBJ2-2	few	CASSEDGANTGELFF	TGTGCCAGCAGTGAAGACGGGGCAAACACCGGGGAGCTGTTTTTT
-	TRBV9	TRBJ1-1	-	CASSVGASNLNTEAFF	TGTGCCAGCAGCGTTGGGGCGTCCAACCTGAACACTGAAGCTTTCTTT
TRBD2	TRBV15	TRBJ2-4	-	CATSVARGNIQYF	TGTGCCACCAGTGTAGCGCGGGGGAACATTCAGTACTTC
TRBD1	TRBV27	TRBJ1-4	-	CASSPGTGIDEKLFF	TGTGCCAGCAGTCCGGGGACAGGGATTGACGAAAAACTGTTTTTT
TRBD1	TRBV28	TRBJ1-2	few	CASSYSTGVGYTF	TGTGCCAGCAGCTATTCGACAGGGGTAGGCTACACCTTC
-	TRBV19	TRBJ1-5	-	CATAELHSNQPQHF	TGTGCCACCGCTGAGCTCCATAGCAATCAGCCCCAGCATTTT
-	TRBV20-1	TRBJ2-7	-	CSASRGGEQYF	TGCAGTGCTTCGCGTGGGGGCGAGCAGTACTTC
-	TRBV7-2	TRBJ2-1	-	CASSRRDQQFF	TGTGCCAGCAGCCGAAGGGACCAGCAGTTCTTC
-	TRBV27	TRBJ1-1	-	CASIGTGITEAFF	TGTGCCAGCATCGGCACAGGGATAACTGAAGCTTTCTTT
TRBD1	TRBV27	TRBJ2-1	-	CASDKEGAMDSYNEQFF	TGTGCCAGCGATAAAGAGGGGGCGATGGATTCCTACAATGAGCAGTTCTTC
TRBD2	TRBV19	TRBJ2-1	few	CASSSSGKSYNEQFF	TGTGCCAGTAGTAGTAGCGGGAAATCCTACAATGAGCAGTTCTTC
TRBD1	TRBV15	TRBJ2-5	few	CAAATGVSETQYF	TGTGCCGCGGCGACAGGGGTCTCGGAGACCCAGTACTTC
-	TRBV7-2	TRBJ2-5	once	CASSLGGTGGQETQYF	TGTGCCAGCAGCTTGGGGGGCACTGGAGGACAAGAGACCCAGTACTTC
-	TRBV27	TRBJ2-1	-	CASKLGRPYNEQFF	TGTGCCAGCAAACTAGGGAGGCCCTACAATGAGCAGTTCTTC
-	TRBV7-8	TRBJ2-1	-	CASSLAETFNEQFF	TGTGCCAGCAGCTTAGCCGAGACTTTCAATGAGCAGTTCTTC
-	TRBV2	TRBJ1-1	-	CASSDGRGPEAFF	TGTGCCAGCAGTGATGGCCGGGGCCCTGAAGCTTTCTTT
-	TRBV6-5	TRBJ1-1	-	CASYEARSLNTEAFF	TGTGCCAGTTACGAGGCCCGCTCATTAAACACTGAAGCTTTCTTT
TRBD2	TRBV5-1	TRBJ2-2	-	CASSSGTSGTGELFF	TGCGCCAGCAGCTCCGGGACTAGCGGCACCGGGGAGCTGTTTTTT
-	TRBV29-1	TRBJ1-3	once	CSVEDRSAGNTIYF	TGCAGCGTTGAAGACAGGTCCGCTGGAAACACCATATATTTT
TRBD1	TRBV7-9	TRBJ1-4	few	CASSLGQGFEKLFF	TGTGCCAGCAGCTTGGGACAGGGTTTTGAAAAACTGTTTTTT
TRBD2	TRBV4-1	TRBJ2-1	-	CASSKGLARSSYNEQFF	TGCGCCAGCAGCAAAGGACTAGCGAGGAGCTCCTACAATGAGCAGTTCTTC
TRBD2	TRBV6-5	TRBJ2-1	-	CASSSPGLVSEQFF	TGTGCCAGCAGTTCCCCGGGACTAGTTTCTGAGCAGTTCTTC
TRBD1	TRBV30	TRBJ1-4	-	CACQGAGEKLFF	TGTGCCTGCCAGGGGGCAGGTGAAAAACTGTTTTTT
-	TRBV19	TRBJ1-2	-	CASQEGENGYTF	TGTGCCAGTCAGGAGGGAGAGAATGGCTACACCTTC
-	TRBV27	TRBJ2-4	-	CASSSGGFKNIQYF	TGTGCCAGCAGTTCTGGCGGGTTCAAAAACATTCAGTACTTC
-	TRBV5-4	TRBJ1-1	-	CASSLGPNTEAFF	TGTGCCAGCAGCTTGGGCCCGAACACTGAAGCTTTCTTT